A single sample gave rise to the 9 T cell receptor beta chains below, sequenced in a study of T cell repertoires in cytomegalovirus infection. No antigen has been identified for these receptors. Via MiXCR, TCRdb re-called the reads, giving one row per CDR3 protein. This sample has about a million distinct CDR3 sequences, with approximately 31% found just once. This material consisted of cultured CD8+ T cells from PBMCs, taken from culture after CMV antigen stimulation. The receptor source for this set is a human donor in good health (CMV status not recorded). Some clones in this sample may be carry-over from other donors' samples.

The rearrangement joins TRBV15 to TRBJ1-5; D uncertain. The V gene's germline CDR1 is LNHNV and CDR2 YYDKDF (reference sequence). The CDR3 has 16 residues. V was clipped by 1 base and J by 1 base, with 11 bases between them. The CDR3 region is CATSRGTSGSNQPQHF. The CDR3, as DNA: TGTGCCACCAGCAGAGGGACCTCGGGAAGCAATCAGCCCCAGCATTTT.

The sample holds a few counts of this clonotype. The chain carries TRBV19 and TRBJ2-1; D could derive from TRBD1 or TRBD2 (6 bases each). This CDR3 has 13 residues. Looked up from germline, CDR1 is LNHDA and CDR2 is SQIVND (reference sequence). Deletions cut 6 bases from V and 8 bases from J, with 14 bases between. CDR3 residues: CASRGEGGHEQFF. The CDR3 region has the DNA TGTGCCAGTAGGGGAGAGGGGGGCCATGAGCAGTTCTTC.

J is TRBJ1-2 and V is TRBV12-3 or TRBV12-4; D uncertain. The V gene lost 3 bases and the J gene lost 4 bases, with 12 bases spanning the gap. This CDR3 contains 14 residues. CDR3 DNA: TGTGCCAGCAGTTTTAACAGTCTGGTCTATGGCTACACCTTC. This translates into CASSFNSLVYGYTF.

The V call is TRBV6-2 or TRBV6-3, the J call TRBJ1-2; D is ambiguous. Trimming removed 2 bases from V and 6 bases from J, with 10 bases in between. Looked up from germline, CDR1 is MNHEY and CDR2 is SVGEGT. This CDR3 is built from 13 residues. CDR3 in amino acids: CASSYRGRNGYTF. DNA of the CDR3: TGTGCCAGCAGTTACCGTGGGCGGAATGGCTACACCTTC.

Concerning this clonotype itself: One end of the junction fails to match germline, which may point to a read error. This chain uses TRBV7-9 with TRBJ2-1, with D possibly matching TRBD1 (6 bases). This CDR3 region has 17 residues. The V gene's germline CDR1 is SEHNR and CDR2 FQNEAQ (reference sequence). The CDR3 loop reads CVSSLSGASWSFNEQFF. The CDR3 region has the DNA TGTGTCAGCAGCTTATCAGGGGCAAGTTGGAGCTTCAATGAGCAGTTCTTC.

This clonotype was counted a few times. The rearrangement uses TRBV4-1 and TRBJ2-5; perhaps TRBD1 as D (6 bases). Germline loops: CDR1 MGHRA, CDR2 YSYEKL. This CDR3 comprises 14 residues. V was trimmed by 4 bases and J by 2 bases, leaving 11 bases between them. CDR3 DNA: TGCGCCAGCAGCCCTCCGGACAGACAAGAGACCCAGTACTTC. As protein: CASSPPDRQETQYF.

As concerns this clonotype: A much larger clone sits a single nucleotide away, making a read error possible. V and J are TRBV6-2 or TRBV6-3 and TRBJ2-1, with D perhaps TRBD2 (5 bases). The V gene's germline CDR1 is MNHEY and CDR2 SVGEGT. The CDR3 extends over 15 amino acids. The CDR3 spells CASSYFLARYNGQFF. CDR3 in DNA: TGTGCCAGCAGTTACTTCCTAGCCCGGTACAATGGGCAGTTCTTC.

This clonotype was counted between two and nine times. The chain carries TRBV2 and TRBJ1-1; 7 bases are a match to TRBD1. The CDR3 has 13 residues. Germline V gene data show CDR1 as SNHLY and CDR2 as FYNNEI. V trimming: 8 bases; J trimming: 2 bases; junction bases outside the gene matches: 5. The CDR3 loop reads CASPGQINTEAFF. The CDR3, as DNA: TGTGCCAGCCCGGGACAGATTAACACTGAAGCTTTCTTT.

This clonotype was counted ten times or more. The chain uses TRBV6-1 and TRBJ2-3; 9 nucleotides align to TRBD2. J lost 0 bases, V lost 6 bases, and 4 bases had no gene match. This CDR3 contains 15 residues. The germline gives CDR1 MNHNS, CDR2 SASEGT. DNA for the CDR3: TGTGCCAGCAGGGGAGCGGGGGGTAGCACAGATACGCAGTATTTT. It specifies CASRGAGGSTDTQYF.